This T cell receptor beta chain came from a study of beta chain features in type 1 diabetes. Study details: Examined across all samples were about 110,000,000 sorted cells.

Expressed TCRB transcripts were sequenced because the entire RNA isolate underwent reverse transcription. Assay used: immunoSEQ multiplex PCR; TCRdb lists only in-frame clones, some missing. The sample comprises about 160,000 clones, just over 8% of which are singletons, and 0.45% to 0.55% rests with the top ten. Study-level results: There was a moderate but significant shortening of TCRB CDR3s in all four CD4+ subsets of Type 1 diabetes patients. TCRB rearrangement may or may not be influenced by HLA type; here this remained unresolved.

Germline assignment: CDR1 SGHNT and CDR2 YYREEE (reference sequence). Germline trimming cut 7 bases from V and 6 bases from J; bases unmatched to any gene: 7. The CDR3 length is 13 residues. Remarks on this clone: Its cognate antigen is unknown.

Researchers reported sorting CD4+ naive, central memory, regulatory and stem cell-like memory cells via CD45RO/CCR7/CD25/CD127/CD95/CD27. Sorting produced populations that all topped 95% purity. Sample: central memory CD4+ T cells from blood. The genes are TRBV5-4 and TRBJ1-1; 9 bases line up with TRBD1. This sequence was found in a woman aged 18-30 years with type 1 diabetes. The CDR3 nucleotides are TGTGCCAGCCAGCGCACAGGGGGCCCTGAAGCTTTCTTT. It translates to CASQRTGGPEAFF.